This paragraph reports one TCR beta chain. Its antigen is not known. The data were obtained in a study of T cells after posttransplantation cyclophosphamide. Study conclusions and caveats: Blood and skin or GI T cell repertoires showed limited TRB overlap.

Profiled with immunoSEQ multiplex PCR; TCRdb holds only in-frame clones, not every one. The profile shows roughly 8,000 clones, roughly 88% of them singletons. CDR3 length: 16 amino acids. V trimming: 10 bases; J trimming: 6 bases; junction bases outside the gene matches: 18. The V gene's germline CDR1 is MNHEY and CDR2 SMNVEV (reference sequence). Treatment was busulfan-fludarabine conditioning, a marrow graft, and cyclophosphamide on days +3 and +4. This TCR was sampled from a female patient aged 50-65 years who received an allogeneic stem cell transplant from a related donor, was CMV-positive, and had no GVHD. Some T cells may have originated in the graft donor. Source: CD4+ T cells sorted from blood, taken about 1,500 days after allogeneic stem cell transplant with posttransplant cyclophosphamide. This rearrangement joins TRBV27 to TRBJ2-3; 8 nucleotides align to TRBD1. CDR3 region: CATHRGNSRGGDTQYF. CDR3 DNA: TGTGCCACCCACAGGGGGAACTCGCGGGGTGGGGATACGCAGTATTTT.